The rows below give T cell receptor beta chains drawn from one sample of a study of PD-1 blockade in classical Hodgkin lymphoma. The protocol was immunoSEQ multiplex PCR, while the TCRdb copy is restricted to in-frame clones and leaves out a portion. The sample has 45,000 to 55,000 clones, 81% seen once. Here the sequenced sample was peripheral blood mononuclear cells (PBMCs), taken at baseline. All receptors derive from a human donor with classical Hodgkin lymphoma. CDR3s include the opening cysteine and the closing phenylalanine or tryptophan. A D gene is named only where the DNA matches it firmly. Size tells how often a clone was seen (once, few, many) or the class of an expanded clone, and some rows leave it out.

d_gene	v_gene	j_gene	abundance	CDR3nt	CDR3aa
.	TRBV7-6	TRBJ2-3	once	TGTGCCAGCAGTCCCGGGTGGGGTATTACGTCGGGGGATACGCAGTATTTT	CASSPGWGITSGDTQYF
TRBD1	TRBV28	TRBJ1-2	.	TGTGCCAGCAGTTTATGGAAGGGGGCTTCAGGGGGCTATGGCTACACCTTC	CASSLWKGASGGYGYTF
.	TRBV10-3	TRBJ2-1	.	TGTGCTCATCGCAGGGGCCCTTACAATGAGCAGTTCTTC	CAHRRGPYNEQFF
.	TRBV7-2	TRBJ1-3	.	TGTGCCAGCAGCTTGGACAGCTCTGGAAACACCATATATTTT	CASSLDSSGNTIYF
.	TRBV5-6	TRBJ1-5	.	TGTGCCAGCAGCGCGGGTGGCCGGCGCAATCAGCCCCAGCATTTT	CASSAGGRRNQPQHF
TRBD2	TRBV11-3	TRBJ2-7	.	TGTGCCAGCAGCTTAGATTGGAGACTAGCGGGAGGTGCCTCCGAGCAGTACTTC	CASSLDWRLAGGASEQYF
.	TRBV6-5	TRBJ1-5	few	TGTGCCAGCAGTTACTTTCCAGTGGGGGGAGGTCAGCCCCAGCATTTT	CASSYFPVGGGQPQHF
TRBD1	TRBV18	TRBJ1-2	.	TGTGCCAGCTCACCCCTAGGGACAGAGAAGACTTATGGCTACACCTTC	CASSPLGTEKTYGYTF
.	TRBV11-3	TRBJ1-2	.	TGTGCCAGCAGCTTAGAAAACCTCTATGGCTACACCTTC	CASSLENLYGYTF
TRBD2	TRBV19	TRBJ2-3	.	TGTGCCAGTAGTATAGGCCGGGGGGGCACAGATACGCAGTATTTT	CASSIGRGGTDTQYF
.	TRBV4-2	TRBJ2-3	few	TGTGCCAGCAGCCAAGAGGGACGGGTTGGGGTTGCGGATACGCAGTATTTT	CASSQEGRVGVADTQYF
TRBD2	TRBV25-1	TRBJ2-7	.	TGTGCCAGCAGTGAATGGAGACTAGCGGGAGTCGAGCAGTACTTC	CASSEWRLAGVEQYF
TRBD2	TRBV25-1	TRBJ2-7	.	TGTGCCAGCAGTGAATTAGGGAGCGGGATGTGGGACGAGCAGTACTTC	CASSELGSGMWDEQYF
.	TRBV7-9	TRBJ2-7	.	TGTGCCAGCAGCCGGGACGGCTACGAGCAGTACTTC	CASSRDGYEQYF
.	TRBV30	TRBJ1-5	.	TGTGCCTGGAGTGCCGCGGGGGGGGGCCGGGGCAATCAGCCCCAGCATTTT	CAWSAAGGGRGNQPQHF
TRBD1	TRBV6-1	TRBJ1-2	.	TGTGCCAGCAGCCCCCAGGGGGGATATGGCTACACCTTC	CASSPQGGYGYTF
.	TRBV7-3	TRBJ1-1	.	TGTGCCAGCAGCAATTTAGGGGGGGTAACTGAAGCTTTCTTT	CASSNLGGVTEAFF
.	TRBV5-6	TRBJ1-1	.	TGTGCCAGCAGCCCGAAGGGAAGAGGGACTGAAGCTTTCTTT	CASSPKGRGTEAFF